This TCR beta chain was documented in a study of cytomegalovirus exposure and HLA in healthy donors. Deletions cut 5 bases from V and 0 bases from J, with 7 bases between. Per the germline V gene, CDR1 is SEHNR and CDR2 is FQNEAQ (reference sequence). There are 14 residues in the CDR3. The PCR used 60 Vbeta and 13 Jbeta primers. The assay was immunoSEQ multiplex PCR, and TCRdb's table has in-frame clones only and misses some. Of 150,000 to 200,000 clones in the sample, around 81% were seen once. V and J are TRBV7-9 and TRBJ2-2; no clear D gene. Input material: PBMCs. This clonotype was sampled from a woman aged 30 to 39 in good health and CMV-seronegative. CDR3 DNA: TGTGCCAGCAGCCAAAGCGCGAACACCGGGGAGCTGTTTTTT. The encoded protein is CASSQSANTGELFF.